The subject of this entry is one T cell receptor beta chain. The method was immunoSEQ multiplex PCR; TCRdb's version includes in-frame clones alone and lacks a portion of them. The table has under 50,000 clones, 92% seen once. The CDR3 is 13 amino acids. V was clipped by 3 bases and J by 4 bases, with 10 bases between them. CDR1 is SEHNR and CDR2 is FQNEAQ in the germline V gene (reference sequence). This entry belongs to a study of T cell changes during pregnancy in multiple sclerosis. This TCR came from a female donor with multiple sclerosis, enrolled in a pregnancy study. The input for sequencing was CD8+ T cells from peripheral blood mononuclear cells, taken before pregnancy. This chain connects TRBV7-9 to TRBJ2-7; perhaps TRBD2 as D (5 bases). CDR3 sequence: CASSLEAAYEQYF. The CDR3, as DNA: TGTGCCAGCAGCTTGGAAGCGGCATACGAGCAGTACTTC.